These T cell receptor beta chains were read from a single sample in a study of monozygotic twins with inflammatory bowel disease. After re-calling the 5' RACE reads, TCRdb lists one entry per CDR3 protein, DNA absent. The sample table sets out 140,000 to 150,000 distinct CDR3 sequences. The sample was blood. The receptors were sampled from a human donor with ulcerative colitis or Crohn's disease, or a healthy co-twin of an affected twin (not recorded which). Both conserved end residues are part of each CDR3.

v_gene: TRBV20-1; j_gene: TRBJ2-1; CDR3aa: CSARGLAGGGYNEQFF
v_gene: TRBV29-1; j_gene: TRBJ2-7; CDR3aa: CSVRTSGSRTYEQYF
v_gene: TRBV5-1; j_gene: TRBJ1-5; CDR3aa: CASSASQGDQPQHF
v_gene: TRBV5-4; j_gene: TRBJ2-3; CDR3aa: CASSLSGRFPDTQYF
v_gene: TRBV25-1; j_gene: TRBJ2-6; CDR3aa: CASSESGANVLTF
v_gene: TRBV5-1; j_gene: TRBJ2-5; CDR3aa: CASSLEPVGETQYF
v_gene: TRBV3-1; j_gene: TRBJ1-2; CDR3aa: CASSLGTGTTF
v_gene: TRBV28; j_gene: TRBJ2-7; CDR3aa: CASTKGYEQYF
v_gene: TRBV2; j_gene: TRBJ2-7; CDR3aa: CAGGVLGYEQYF
v_gene: TRBV20-1; j_gene: TRBJ1-2; CDR3aa: CSARDRTSYGYTF
v_gene: TRBV6-1; j_gene: TRBJ2-7; CDR3aa: CASSETSGSYEQYF
v_gene: TRBV3-1; j_gene: TRBJ2-2; CDR3aa: CASSQDGAGELFF
v_gene: TRBV7-2; j_gene: TRBJ2-6; CDR3aa: CASSLDPGAGANVLTF
v_gene: TRBV12-3/TRBV12-4; j_gene: TRBJ2-1; CDR3aa: CASSLASTGSYNEQFF
v_gene: TRBV5-1; j_gene: TRBJ2-1; CDR3aa: CASSLATAYNEQFF
v_gene: TRBV20-1; j_gene: TRBJ1-6; CDR3aa: CSARDATQNSGALHF
v_gene: TRBV6-5; j_gene: TRBJ2-3; CDR3aa: CASSYVGFRQGATDTQYF
v_gene: TRBV20-1; j_gene: TRBJ2-7; CDR3aa: CSADIRYEQYF
v_gene: TRBV7-2; j_gene: TRBJ2-1; CDR3aa: CASSYLAGIEQFF
v_gene: TRBV11-2; j_gene: TRBJ1-6; CDR3aa: CASSSQGAHSPLHF
v_gene: TRBV5-5; j_gene: TRBJ1-5; CDR3aa: CASSLEQIPNQPQHF
v_gene: TRBV25-1; j_gene: TRBJ2-7; CDR3aa: CASSEREPYYEQYF
v_gene: TRBV11-2; j_gene: TRBJ2-3; CDR3aa: CASSLPLSGTSGRRDTQYF
v_gene: TRBV6-1; j_gene: TRBJ1-5; CDR3aa: CASRPTVGNQPQHF
v_gene: TRBV11-1; j_gene: TRBJ2-1; CDR3aa: CASSPPWGQAGGAEQFF
v_gene: TRBV20-1; j_gene: TRBJ2-3; CDR3aa: CSAKAADTQYF
v_gene: TRBV24-1; j_gene: TRBJ2-1; CDR3aa: CATSDGRSRYNEQFF
v_gene: TRBV18; j_gene: TRBJ1-1; CDR3aa: CASSRGRGSEAFF
v_gene: TRBV27; j_gene: TRBJ2-3; CDR3aa: CASSRAGLTDTQYF
v_gene: TRBV20-1; j_gene: TRBJ2-7; CDR3aa: CSVERSGAFYEQYF
v_gene: TRBV12-3/TRBV12-4; j_gene: TRBJ1-2; CDR3aa: CASTPPGQFYGYTF
v_gene: TRBV7-8; j_gene: TRBJ2-2; CDR3aa: CASSLEREGRTGELFF
v_gene: TRBV5-1; j_gene: TRBJ1-6; CDR3aa: CASSLDQGGNSPLHF
v_gene: TRBV5-1; j_gene: TRBJ1-6; CDR3aa: CASSFGPGRLSYNSPLHF
v_gene: TRBV29-1; j_gene: TRBJ2-3; CDR3aa: CSVEAPSGSTDTQYF